The 5 T cell receptor beta chains reported below all come from one sample, sequenced in a study of CD8 T cells in Susac syndrome. RNA, at roughly 0.45 to 1 ug, was reverse transcribed with random hexamers. TCRdb re-called the immunoSEQ multiplex PCR reads with MiXCR, one entry per CDR3 protein. The profile shows about 120,000 distinct CDR3 sequences, approximately 94% of them singletons. The sequenced sample consisted of CD4+ T cells from PBMCs. The receptors derive from a human donor in good health.

This chain uses TRBV5-1 with TRBJ2-5; 14 positions match TRBD2. The J segment lost 4 bases and the V segment lost 3 bases, leaving 5 bases of the junction unmatched. Germline values: CDR1 SGHRS, CDR2 YFSETQ. This CDR3 contains 16 residues. The CDR3 spells CASSWAGTSGRETQYF. The CDR3 DNA reads TGCGCCAGCAGCTGGGCCGGGACTAGCGGGAGAGAGACCCAGTACTTC.

The J gene is TRBJ2-7, the V gene TRBV30; D not resolved. The CDR3 is 13 amino acids. In germline, CDR1 is GTSNPN, CDR2 SVGIG (reference sequence). Between the trimmed V and J ends, which lost 0 bases and 2 bases, there was a span of 8 bases. The CDR3 loop reads CAWSVRGAYEQYF. CDR3 in DNA: TGTGCCTGGAGTGTACGTGGGGCCTACGAGCAGTACTTC. Variable domain in full (rest from reference TRBV30 and TRBJ2-7): SQTIHQWPATLVQPVGSPLSLECTVEGTSNPNLYWYRQAAGRGLQLLFYSVGIGQISSEVPQNLSASRPQDRQFILSSKKLLLSDSGFYLCAWSVRGAYEQYFGPGTRLTVT.

The genes are TRBV20-1 and TRBJ2-2; 15 bases match TRBD2. The CDR3 spans 18 residues. Germline lookup yields CDR1 DFQATT and CDR2 SNEGSKA (reference sequence). V lost 0 bases and J lost 5; bases outside the gene matches: 7. The CDR3 bases are TGCAGTGCTAGAGACGGACTAGCGGGAGGGCCCCGAACCGGGGAGCTGTTTTTT. Protein: CSARDGLAGGPRTGELFF.

This rearrangement joins TRBV30 to TRBJ2-2, with TRBD2 matching over 8 bases. Germline V gene lookup returns CDR1 GTSNPN and CDR2 SVGIG (reference sequence). V lost 3 bases, J lost 6 bases, and 9 bases stayed unmatched. There are 15 residues in the CDR3. CDR3 sequence (DNA): TGTGCCTGGAGCCGAAGCGGGAGTGTGGCCGGGGAGCTGTTTTTT. Protein product: CAWSRSGSVAGELFF.

V is TRBV2 and J is TRBJ2-1, with 12 bases identical to TRBD2. The CDR3 runs 14 residues. The germline CDR1 and CDR2 sequences are SNHLY and FYNNEI. Trimming at V came to 7 bases and at J to 9 bases, leaving 7 bases not matched to a gene. CDR3 coding DNA: TGTGCCAGCAAGATCGGACTAGCGGGATTTGAGCAGTTCTTC. Translated: CASKIGLAGFEQFF. The whole variable domain, remainder taken from reference TRBV2 and TRBJ2-1, is EPEVTQTPSHQVTQMGQEVILRCVPISNHLYFYWYRQILGQKVEFLVSFYNNEISEKSEIFDDQFSVERPDGSNFTLKIRSTKLEDSAMYFCASKIGLAGFEQFFGPGTRLTVL.